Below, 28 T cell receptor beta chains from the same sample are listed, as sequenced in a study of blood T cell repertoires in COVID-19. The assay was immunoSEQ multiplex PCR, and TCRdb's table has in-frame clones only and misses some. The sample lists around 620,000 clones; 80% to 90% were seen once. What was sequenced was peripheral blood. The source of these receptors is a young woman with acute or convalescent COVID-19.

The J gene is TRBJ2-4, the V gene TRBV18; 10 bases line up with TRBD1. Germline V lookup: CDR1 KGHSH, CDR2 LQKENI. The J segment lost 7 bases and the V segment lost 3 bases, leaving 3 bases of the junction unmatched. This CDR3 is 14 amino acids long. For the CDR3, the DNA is TGTGCCAGCTCACCGGGACAGGGGCCGAACATTCAGTACTTC. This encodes CASSPGQGPNIQYF.

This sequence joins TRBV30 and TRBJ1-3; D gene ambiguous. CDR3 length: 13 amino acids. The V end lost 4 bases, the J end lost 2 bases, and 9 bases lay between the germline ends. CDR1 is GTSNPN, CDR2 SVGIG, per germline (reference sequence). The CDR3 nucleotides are TGTGCCTGGATTAGCCGACCTGGAAACACCATATATTTT. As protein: CAWISRPGNTIYF.

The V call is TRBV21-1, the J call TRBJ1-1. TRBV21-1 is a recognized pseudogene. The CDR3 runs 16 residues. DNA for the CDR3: TGTGCCAGCAGCAATGGGGAGAGATCCATGAACACTGAAGCTTTCTTT. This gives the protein CASSNGERSMNTEAFF.

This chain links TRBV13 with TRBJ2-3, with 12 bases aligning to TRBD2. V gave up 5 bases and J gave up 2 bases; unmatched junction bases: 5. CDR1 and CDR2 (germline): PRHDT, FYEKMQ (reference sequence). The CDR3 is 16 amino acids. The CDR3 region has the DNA TGTGCCAGCAGCCCAGGACTAGCGGGAACCACAGATACGCAGTATTTT. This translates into CASSPGLAGTTDTQYF. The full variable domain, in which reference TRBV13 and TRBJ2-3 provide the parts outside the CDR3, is AAGVIQSPRHLIKEKRETATLKCYPIPRHDTVYWYQQGPGQDPQFLISFYEKMQSDKGSIPDRFSAQQFSDYHSELNMSSLELGDSALYFCASSPGLAGTTDTQYFGPGTRLTVL.

The CDR3: CASSVTGYGYTF. CDR3 nucleotides: TGTGCCAGCAGCGTAACAGGGTATGGCTACACCTTC. The J gene is TRBJ1-2, the V gene TRBV11-1; TRBD1 might be the D (6 bases). Trimming left V 5 bases short and J 5 bases short, with 9 bases between. The CDR3 totals 12 residues. Germline-derived CDR1 and CDR2 are SGHAT and FQDESV (reference sequence).

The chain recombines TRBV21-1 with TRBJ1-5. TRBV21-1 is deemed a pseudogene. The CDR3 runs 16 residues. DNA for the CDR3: TGTGCCATCAGTTGGGACAAGCGGGAGGGCAATCAGCCCCAGCATTTT. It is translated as CAISWDKREGNQPQHF.

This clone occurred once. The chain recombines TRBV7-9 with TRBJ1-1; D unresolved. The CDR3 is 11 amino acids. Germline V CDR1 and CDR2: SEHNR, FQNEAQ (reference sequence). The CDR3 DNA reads TGTGCTATCTTAAAGAACACTGAAGCTTTCTTT. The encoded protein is CAILKNTEAFF.

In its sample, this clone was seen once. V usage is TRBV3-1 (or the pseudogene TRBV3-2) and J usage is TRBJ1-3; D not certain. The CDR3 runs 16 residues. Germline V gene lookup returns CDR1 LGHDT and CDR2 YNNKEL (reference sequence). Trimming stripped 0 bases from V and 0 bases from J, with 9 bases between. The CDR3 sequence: CASSQDRVTSGNTIYF. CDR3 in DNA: TGTGCCAGCAGCCAAGACCGGGTCACCTCTGGAAACACCATATATTTT.

CDR3 sequence reads: CASSLGPGATEAFF. CDR3 nucleotide sequence: TGCGCCAGCAGCTTGGGCCCAGGGGCCACTGAAGCTTTCTTT. The chain recombines TRBV5-1 with TRBJ1-1, with D perhaps matching TRBD1 (6 bases). The length of the CDR3 is 14 residues. V lost 0 bases to trimming and J lost 4 bases, with 10 bases between them. The V gene's germline CDR1 is SGHRS and CDR2 YFSETQ. Full variable domain (rest looked up from reference TRBV5-1 and TRBJ1-1): KAGVTQTPRYLIKTRGQQVTLSCSPISGHRSVSWYQQTPGQGLQFLFEYFSETQRNKGNFPGRFSGRQFSNSRSEMNVSTLELGDSALYLCASSLGPGATEAFFGQGTRLTVV.

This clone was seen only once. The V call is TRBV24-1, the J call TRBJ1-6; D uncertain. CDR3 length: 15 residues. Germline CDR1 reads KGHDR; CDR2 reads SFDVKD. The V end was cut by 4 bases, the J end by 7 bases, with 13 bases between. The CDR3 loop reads CATSERGLGNSPLHF. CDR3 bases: TGTGCCACCAGTGAACGGGGTCTGGGCAATTCACCCCTCCACTTT.

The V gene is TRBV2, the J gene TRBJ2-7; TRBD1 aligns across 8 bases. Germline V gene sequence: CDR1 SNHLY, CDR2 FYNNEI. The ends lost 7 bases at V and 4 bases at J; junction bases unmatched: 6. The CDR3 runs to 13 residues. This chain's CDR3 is CASKDRGQYEQYF. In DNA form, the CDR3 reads TGTGCCAGCAAAGACAGGGGACAATACGAGCAGTACTTC.

DNA of the CDR3: TGTGCCAGCAGCTTGGGGGGACAGGGAATCCAAGAGACCCAGTACTTC. Translation: CASSLGGQGIQETQYF. This rearrangement joins TRBV5-4 to TRBJ2-5; 9 nucleotides line up with TRBD1. The junction had 4 bases not matched to a gene; V was cut back by 0 bases and J by 1 base. Germline lookup yields CDR1 SGHNT and CDR2 YYREEE (reference sequence). CDR3 length: 16 amino acids. The variable domain in full, with the rest retrieved from reference TRBV5-4 and TRBJ2-5, is ETGVTQSPTHLIKTRGQQVTLRCSSQSGHNTVSWYQQALGQGPQFIFQYYREEENGRGNFPPRFSGLQFPNYSSELNVNALELDDSALYLCASSLGGQGIQETQYFGPGTRLLVL.

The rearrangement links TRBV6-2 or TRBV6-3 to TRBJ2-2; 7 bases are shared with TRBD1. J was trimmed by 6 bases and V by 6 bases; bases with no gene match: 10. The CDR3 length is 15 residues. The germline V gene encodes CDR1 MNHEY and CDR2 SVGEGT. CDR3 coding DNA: TGTGCCAGCAGCCCCGGGACAGAATCGGCCGGGGAGCTGTTTTTT. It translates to CASSPGTESAGELFF.

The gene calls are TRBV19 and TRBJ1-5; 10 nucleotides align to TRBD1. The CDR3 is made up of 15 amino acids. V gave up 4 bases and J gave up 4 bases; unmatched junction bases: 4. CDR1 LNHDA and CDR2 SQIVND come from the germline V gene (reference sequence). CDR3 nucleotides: TGTGCCAGTAGTACGGGGGGACAGGGGAATCAGCCCCAGCATTTT. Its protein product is CASSTGGQGNQPQHF.

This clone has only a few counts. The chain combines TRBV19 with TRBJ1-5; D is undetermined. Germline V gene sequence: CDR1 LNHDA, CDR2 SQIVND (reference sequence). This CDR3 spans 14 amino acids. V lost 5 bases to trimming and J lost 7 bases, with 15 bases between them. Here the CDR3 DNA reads TGTGCCAGTAGTCCAAGACAAAGTGAACAGCCCCAGCATTTT. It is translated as CASSPRQSEQPQHF.

Written as DNA, the CDR3 is TGTGCCAGCAGCCAACCTCCGCCGGGGTTATATGGCTACACCTTC. Its protein product is CASSQPPPGLYGYTF. This sequence joins TRBV5-4 and TRBJ1-2; D unclear. The CDR3 is 15 amino acids. V lost 4 bases and J lost 5, with 18 bases in between. Germline V gene sequence: CDR1 SGHNT, CDR2 YYREEE (reference sequence).

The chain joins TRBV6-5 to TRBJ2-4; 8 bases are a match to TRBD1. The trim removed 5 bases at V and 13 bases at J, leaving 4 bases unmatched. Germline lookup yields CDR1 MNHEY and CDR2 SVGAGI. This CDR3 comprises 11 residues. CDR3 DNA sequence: TGTGCCAGCAGTCCGAGGGACAGGCAGTACTTC. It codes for CASSPRDRQYF.

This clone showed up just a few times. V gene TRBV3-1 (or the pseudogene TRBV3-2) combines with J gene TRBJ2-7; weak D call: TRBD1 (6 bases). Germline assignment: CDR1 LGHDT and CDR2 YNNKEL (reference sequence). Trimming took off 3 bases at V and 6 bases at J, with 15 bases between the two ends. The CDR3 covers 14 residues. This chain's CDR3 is CASSHVRTAREQYF. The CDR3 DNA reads TGTGCCAGCAGCCACGTTAGGACAGCCCGCGAGCAGTACTTC.

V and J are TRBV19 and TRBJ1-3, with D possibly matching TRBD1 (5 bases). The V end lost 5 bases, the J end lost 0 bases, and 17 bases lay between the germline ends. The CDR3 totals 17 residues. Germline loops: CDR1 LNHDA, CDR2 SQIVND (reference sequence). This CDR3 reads CASSPLIGGNSGNTIYF. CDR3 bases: TGTGCCAGTAGTCCCTTAATCGGGGGGAACTCTGGAAACACCATATATTTT.

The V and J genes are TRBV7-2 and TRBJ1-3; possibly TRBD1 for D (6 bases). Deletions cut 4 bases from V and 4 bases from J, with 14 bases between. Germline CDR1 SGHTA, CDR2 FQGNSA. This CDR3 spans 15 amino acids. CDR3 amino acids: CASSYDRPLGNTIYF. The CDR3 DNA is TGTGCCAGCAGCTACGACAGGCCATTAGGAAACACCATATATTTT.

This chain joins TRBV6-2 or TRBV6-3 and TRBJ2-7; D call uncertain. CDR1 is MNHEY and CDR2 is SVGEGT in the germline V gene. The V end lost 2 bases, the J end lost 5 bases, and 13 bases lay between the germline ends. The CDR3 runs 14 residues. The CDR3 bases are TGTGCCAGCAGTTACGTAACCGCCACGGACGAGCAGTACTTC. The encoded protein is CASSYVTATDEQYF.

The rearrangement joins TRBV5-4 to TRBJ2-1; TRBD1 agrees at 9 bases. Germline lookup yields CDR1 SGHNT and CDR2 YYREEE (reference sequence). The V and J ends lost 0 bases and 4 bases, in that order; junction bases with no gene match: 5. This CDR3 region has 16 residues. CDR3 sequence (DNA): TGTGCCAGCAGCTTGGGAGGGACAGGGTTTTACAATGAGCAGTTCTTC. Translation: CASSLGGTGFYNEQFF.

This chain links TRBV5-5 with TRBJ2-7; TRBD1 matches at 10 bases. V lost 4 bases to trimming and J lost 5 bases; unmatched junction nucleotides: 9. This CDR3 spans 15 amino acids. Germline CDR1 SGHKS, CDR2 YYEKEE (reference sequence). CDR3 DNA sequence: TGTGCCAGCAGCGGAAGACAGGGGGCTGGGAACGAGCAGTACTTC. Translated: CASSGRQGAGNEQYF.

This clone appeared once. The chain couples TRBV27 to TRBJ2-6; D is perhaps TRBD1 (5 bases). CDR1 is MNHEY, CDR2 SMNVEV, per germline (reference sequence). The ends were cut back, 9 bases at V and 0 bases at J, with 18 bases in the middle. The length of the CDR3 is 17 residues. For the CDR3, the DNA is TGTGCCAGTGCACCCCGACAGAGTCTCTCTGGGGCCAACGTCCTGACTTTC. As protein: CASAPRQSLSGANVLTF.

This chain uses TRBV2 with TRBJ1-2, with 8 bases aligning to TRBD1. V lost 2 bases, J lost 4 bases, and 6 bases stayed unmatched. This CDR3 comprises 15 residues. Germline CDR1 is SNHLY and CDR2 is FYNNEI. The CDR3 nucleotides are TGTGCCAGCAGTGAAAAACAGGGGGGTCGCTATGGCTACACCTTC. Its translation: CASSEKQGGRYGYTF. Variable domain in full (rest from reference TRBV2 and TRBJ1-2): EPEVTQTPSHQVTQMGQEVILRCVPISNHLYFYWYRQILGQKVEFLVSFYNNEISEKSEIFDDQFSVERPDGSNFTLKIRSTKLEDSAMYFCASSEKQGGRYGYTFGSGTRLTVV.

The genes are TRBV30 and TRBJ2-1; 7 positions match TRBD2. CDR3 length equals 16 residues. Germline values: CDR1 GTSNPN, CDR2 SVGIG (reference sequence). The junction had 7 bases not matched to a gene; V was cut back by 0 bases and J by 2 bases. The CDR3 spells CAWSVLGGGTYNEQFF. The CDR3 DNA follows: TGTGCCTGGAGTGTACTGGGGGGGGGAACCTACAATGAGCAGTTCTTC.

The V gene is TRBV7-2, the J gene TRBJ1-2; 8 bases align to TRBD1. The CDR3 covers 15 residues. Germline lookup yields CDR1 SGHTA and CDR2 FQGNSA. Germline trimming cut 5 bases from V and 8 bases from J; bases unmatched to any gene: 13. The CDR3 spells CASSVLDRGGNGYTF. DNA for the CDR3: TGTGCCAGCAGCGTCCTCGACAGGGGAGGGAACGGCTACACCTTC.

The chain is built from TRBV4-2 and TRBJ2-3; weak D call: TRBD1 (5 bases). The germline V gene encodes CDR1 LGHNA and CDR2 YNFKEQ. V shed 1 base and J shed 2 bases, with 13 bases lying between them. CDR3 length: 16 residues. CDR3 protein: CASSQVGQTITDTQYF. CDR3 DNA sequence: TGTGCCAGCAGCCAAGTAGGACAAACTATCACAGATACGCAGTATTTT.